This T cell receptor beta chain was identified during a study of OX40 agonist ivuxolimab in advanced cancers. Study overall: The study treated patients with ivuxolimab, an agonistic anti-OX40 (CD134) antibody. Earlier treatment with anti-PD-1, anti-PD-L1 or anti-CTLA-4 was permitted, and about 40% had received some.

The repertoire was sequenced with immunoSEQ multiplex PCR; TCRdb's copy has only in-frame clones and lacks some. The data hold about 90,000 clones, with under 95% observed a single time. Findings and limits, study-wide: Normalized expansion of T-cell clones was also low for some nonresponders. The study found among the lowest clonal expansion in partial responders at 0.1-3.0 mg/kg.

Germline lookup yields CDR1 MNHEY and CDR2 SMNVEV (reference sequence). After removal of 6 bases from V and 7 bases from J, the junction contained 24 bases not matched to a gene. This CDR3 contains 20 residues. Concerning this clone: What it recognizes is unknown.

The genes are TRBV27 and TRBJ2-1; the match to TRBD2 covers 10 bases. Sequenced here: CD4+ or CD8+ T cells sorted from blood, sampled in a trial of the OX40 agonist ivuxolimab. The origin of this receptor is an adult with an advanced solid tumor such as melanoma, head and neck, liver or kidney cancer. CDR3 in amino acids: CASSPMAGIPSGRTGNEQFF. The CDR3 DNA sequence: TGTGCCAGCAGCCCGATGGCGGGAATCCCTAGCGGGAGAACTGGGAATGAGCAGTTCTTC.